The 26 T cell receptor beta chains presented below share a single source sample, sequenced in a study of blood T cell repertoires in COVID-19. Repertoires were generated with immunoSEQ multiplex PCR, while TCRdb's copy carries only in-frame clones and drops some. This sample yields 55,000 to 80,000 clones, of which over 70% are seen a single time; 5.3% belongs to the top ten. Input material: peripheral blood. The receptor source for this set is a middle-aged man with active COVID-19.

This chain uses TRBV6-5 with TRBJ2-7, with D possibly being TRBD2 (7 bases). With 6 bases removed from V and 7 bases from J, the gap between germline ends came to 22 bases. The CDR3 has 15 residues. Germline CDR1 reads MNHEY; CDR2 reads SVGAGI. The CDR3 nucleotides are TGTGCCAGCAGACCCCCAACGGGACACGGGGGGGAGCAGTACTTC. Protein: CASRPPTGHGGEQYF.

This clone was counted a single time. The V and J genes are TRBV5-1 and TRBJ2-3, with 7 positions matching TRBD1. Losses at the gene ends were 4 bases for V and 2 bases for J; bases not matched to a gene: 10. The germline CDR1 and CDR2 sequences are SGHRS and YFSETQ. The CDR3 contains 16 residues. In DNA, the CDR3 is TGCGCCAGCAGCCGGATTCCCGGGACAGACACAGATACGCAGTATTTT. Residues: CASSRIPGTDTDTQYF.

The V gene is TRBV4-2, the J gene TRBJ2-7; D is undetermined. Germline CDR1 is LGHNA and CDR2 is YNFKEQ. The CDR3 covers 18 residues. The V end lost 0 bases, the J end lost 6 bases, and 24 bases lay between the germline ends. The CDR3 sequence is CASSQDIPQRVVSFEQYF. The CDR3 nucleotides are TGTGCCAGCAGCCAAGATATTCCCCAACGAGTGGTTTCATTCGAGCAGTACTTC.

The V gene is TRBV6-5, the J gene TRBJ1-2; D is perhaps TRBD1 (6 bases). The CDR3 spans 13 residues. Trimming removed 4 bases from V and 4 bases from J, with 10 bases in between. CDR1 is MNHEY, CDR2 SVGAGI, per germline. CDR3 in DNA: TGTGCCAGCAGTTTACAGGGCCTCTATGGCTACACCTTC. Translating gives CASSLQGLYGYTF.

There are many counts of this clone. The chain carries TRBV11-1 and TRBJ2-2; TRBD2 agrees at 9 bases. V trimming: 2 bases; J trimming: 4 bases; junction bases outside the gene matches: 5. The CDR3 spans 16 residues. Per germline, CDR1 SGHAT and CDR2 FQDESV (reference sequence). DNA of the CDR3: TGTGCCAGCAGCTTAATAGCGGGGGCTGCCACCGGGGAGCTGTTTTTT. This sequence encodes CASSLIAGAATGELFF.

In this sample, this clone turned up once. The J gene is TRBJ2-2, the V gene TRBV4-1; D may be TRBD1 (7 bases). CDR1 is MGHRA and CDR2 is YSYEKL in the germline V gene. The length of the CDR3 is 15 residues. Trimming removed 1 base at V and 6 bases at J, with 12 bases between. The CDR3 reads CASSQVQGGSGELFF. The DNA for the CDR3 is TGCGCCAGCAGCCAAGTTCAGGGGGGCTCCGGGGAGCTGTTTTTT.

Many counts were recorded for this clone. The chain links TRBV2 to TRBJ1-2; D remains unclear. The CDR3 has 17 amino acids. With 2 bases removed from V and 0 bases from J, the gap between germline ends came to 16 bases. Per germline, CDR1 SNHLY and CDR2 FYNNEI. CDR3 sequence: CASSEYRTEASNYGYTF. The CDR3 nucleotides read TGTGCCAGCAGTGAATATAGGACGGAGGCGTCTAACTATGGCTACACCTTC.

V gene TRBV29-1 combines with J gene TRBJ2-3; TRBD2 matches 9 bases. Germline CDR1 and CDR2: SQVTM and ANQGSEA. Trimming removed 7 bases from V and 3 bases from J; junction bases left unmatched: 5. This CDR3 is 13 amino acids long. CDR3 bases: TGCAGCGCGCGGGAGGGGGGGACAGATACGCAGTATTTT. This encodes CSAREGGTDTQYF.

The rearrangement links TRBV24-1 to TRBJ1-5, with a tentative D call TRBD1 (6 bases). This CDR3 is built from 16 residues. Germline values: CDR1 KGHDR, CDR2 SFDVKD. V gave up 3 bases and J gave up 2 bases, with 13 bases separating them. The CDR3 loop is CATSDGQLGGNQPQHF. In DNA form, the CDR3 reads TGTGCCACCAGTGATGGACAGTTAGGGGGCAATCAGCCCCAGCATTTT.

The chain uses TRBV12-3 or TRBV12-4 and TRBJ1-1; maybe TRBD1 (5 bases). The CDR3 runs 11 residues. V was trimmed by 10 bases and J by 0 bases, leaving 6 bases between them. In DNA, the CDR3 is TGTGCCATGACAGTGAACACTGAAGCTTTCTTT. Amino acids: CAMTVNTEAFF.

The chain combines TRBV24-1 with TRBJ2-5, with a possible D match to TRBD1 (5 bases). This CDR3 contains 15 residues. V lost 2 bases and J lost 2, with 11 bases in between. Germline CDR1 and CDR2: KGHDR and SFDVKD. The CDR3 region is CATSDSGQVQETQYF. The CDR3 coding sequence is TGTGCCACCAGTGATTCCGGACAAGTACAAGAGACCCAGTACTTC.

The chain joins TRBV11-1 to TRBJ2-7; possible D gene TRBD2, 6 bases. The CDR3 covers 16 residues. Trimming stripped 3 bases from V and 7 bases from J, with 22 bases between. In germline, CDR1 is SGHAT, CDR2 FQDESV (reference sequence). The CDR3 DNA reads TGTGCCAGCAGCTTGCCGGAGGGAGAGGTATATAGGGAGCAGTACTTC. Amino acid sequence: CASSLPEGEVYREQYF.

The CDR3: CASSIAGGFTDTQYF. CDR3 nucleotide sequence: TGTGCCAGTAGTATCGCGGGAGGTTTCACAGATACGCAGTATTTT. This rearrangement joins TRBV19 to TRBJ2-3; 8 positions match TRBD2. V dropped 3 bases and J dropped 2; count of bases not matched to a gene: 4. Per germline, CDR1 LNHDA and CDR2 SQIVND (reference sequence). CDR3 size: 15 residues.

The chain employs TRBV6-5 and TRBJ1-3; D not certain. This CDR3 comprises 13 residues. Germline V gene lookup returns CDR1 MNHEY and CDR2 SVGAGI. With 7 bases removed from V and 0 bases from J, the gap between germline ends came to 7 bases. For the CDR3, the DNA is TGTGCCAGCACTTGGAGCTCTGGAAACACCATATATTTT. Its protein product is CASTWSSGNTIYF.

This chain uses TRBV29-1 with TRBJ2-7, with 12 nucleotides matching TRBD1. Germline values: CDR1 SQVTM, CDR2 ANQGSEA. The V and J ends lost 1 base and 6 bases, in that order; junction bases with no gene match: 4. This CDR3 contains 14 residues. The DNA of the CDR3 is TGCAGCGTTGAAGGGTGGGACAGGGGGCGCGAGCAGTACTTC. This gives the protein CSVEGWDRGREQYF.

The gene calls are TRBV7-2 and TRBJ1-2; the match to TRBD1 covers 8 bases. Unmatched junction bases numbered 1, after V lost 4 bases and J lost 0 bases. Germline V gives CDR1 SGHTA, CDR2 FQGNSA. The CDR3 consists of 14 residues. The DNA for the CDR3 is TGTGCCAGCAGCTCGACAGGGGCTAACTATGGCTACACCTTC. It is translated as CASSSTGANYGYTF.

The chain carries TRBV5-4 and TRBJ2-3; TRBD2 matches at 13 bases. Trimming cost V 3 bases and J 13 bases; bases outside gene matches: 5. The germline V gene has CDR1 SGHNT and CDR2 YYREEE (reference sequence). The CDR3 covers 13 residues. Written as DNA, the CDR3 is TGTGCCAGCAGCTCAATAGGGACTAGCGGGGAGTATTTT. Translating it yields CASSSIGTSGEYF.

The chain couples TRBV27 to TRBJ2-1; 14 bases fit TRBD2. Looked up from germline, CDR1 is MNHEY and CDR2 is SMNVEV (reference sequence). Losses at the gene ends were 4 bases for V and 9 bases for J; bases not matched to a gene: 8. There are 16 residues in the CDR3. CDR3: CASSSRTSGRNTEQFF. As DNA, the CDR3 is TGTGCCAGCAGTTCCCGGACTAGCGGGAGGAACACTGAGCAGTTCTTC.

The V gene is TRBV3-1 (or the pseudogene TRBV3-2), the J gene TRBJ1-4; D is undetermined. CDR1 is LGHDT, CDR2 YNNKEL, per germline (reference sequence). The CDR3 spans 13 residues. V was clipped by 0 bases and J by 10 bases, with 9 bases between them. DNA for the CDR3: TGTGCCAGCAGCCAAGATCAGAGCGGAAAACTGTTTTTT. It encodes CASSQDQSGKLFF.

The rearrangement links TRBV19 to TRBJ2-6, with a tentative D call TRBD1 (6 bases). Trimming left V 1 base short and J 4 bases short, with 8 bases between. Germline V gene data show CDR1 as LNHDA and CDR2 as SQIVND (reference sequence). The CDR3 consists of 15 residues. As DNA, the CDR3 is TGTGCCAGTAGTATAGCACAGGGCGGGGCCAACGTCCTGACTTTC. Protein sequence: CASSIAQGGANVLTF.

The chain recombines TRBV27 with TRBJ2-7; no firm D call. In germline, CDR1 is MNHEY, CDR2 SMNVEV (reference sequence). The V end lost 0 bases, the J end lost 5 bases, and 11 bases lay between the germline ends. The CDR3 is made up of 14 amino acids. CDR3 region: CASSLSAAANEQYF. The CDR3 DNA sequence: TGTGCCAGCAGTTTATCGGCGGCAGCCAACGAGCAGTACTTC.

CDR3 DNA: TGTGCCAGCAGCGGGTTCCCCGGGACATCGAACACCGGGGAGCTGTTTTTT. This encodes CASSGFPGTSNTGELFF. The chain employs TRBV9 and TRBJ2-2, with a tentative D call TRBD1 (6 bases). CDR1 SGDLS and CDR2 YYNGEE come from the germline V gene. The CDR3 covers 17 residues. V dropped 3 bases and J dropped 0 bases, with 15 bases sitting between them.

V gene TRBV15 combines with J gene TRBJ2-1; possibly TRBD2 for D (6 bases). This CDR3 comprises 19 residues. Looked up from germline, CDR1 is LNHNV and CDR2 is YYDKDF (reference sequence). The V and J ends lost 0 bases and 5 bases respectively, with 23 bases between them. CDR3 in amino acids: CATSRELSRWRAVNNEQFF. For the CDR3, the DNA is TGTGCCACCAGCAGAGAGTTATCCCGGTGGAGGGCGGTAAACAATGAGCAGTTCTTC.

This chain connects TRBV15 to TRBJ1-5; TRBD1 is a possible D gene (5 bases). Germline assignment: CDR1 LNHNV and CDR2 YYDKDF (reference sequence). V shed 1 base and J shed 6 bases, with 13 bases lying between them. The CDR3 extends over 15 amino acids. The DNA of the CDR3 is TGTGCCACCAGCAGAGTCCGGGGGGGGAGTCAGCCCCAGCATTTT. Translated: CATSRVRGGSQPQHF. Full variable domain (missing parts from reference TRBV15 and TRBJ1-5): DAMVIQNPRYQVTQFGKPVTLSCSQTLNHNVMYWYQQKSSQAPKLLFHYYDKDFNNEADTPDNFQSRRPNTSFCFLDIRSPGLGDTAMYLCATSRVRGGSQPQHFGDGTRLSIL.

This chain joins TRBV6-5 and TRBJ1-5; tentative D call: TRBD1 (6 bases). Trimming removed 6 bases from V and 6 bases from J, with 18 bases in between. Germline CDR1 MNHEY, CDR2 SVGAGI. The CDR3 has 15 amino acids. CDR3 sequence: CASRLTGGTGQPQHF. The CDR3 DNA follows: TGTGCCAGCAGACTGACAGGAGGCACGGGTCAGCCCCAGCATTTT.

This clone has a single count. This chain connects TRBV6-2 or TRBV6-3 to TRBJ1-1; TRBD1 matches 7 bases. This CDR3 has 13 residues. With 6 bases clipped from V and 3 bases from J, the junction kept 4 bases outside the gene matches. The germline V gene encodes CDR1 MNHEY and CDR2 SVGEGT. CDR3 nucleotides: TGTGCCAGCAGCACAGGGGTGTACACTGAAGCTTTCTTT. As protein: CASSTGVYTEAFF.